The rows below give T cell receptor beta chains drawn from one sample of a study of blood T cell repertoires in COVID-19. Repertoires were generated with immunoSEQ multiplex PCR, while TCRdb's copy carries only in-frame clones and drops some. The data hold about 69,000 clones, with 79% observed a single time. Sequencing used peripheral blood. These TCRs come from a human donor in a cohort sampled during active COVID-19. The CDR3 runs from the conserved cysteine through the conserved F or W. Each record gives: V gene, D gene, clone size, J gene, CDR3 protein, CDR3 DNA. A D gene is named only where the DNA matches it firmly. The size of a clone is reported for some rows only, either as once, few or many, or as a class for expanded clones.

>TRBV5-5|.|many|TRBJ1-1
CASSPRTAMNTEAFF
TGTGCCAGCAGCCCGCGGACAGCCATGAACACTGAAGCTTTCTTT
>TRBV7-9|TRBD1|.|TRBJ2-7
CASSATGQGRYEQYF
TGTGCCAGCAGCGCCACAGGACAGGGGCGCTACGAGCAGTACTTC
>TRBV2|TRBD1|once|TRBJ1-2
CASSGGQRSGYTF
TGTGCCAGCAGTGGGGGACAGCGTAGTGGCTACACCTTC
>TRBV27|TRBD1|.|TRBJ1-6
CASSTRQGRAPLHF
TGTGCCAGCAGTACAAGACAGGGTCGGGCACCCCTCCACTTT
>TRBV30|.|.|TRBJ1-2
CAWERDGYGYTF
TGTGCCTGGGAACGGGATGGCTATGGCTACACCTTC
>TRBV19|.|.|TRBJ1-5
CASSTGTGQPQHF
TGTGCCAGTAGTACTGGAACGGGGCAGCCCCAGCATTTT
>TRBV5-1|TRBD2|.|TRBJ2-3
CASSFSGSTDTQYF
TGCGCCAGCAGCTTTAGCGGGAGCACAGATACGCAGTATTTT
>TRBV7-2|.|.|TRBJ1-4
CASSLERGTNEKLFF
TGTGCCAGCAGCTTAGAGCGGGGCACTAATGAAAAACTGTTTTTT
>TRBV24-1|.|.|TRBJ2-7
CATSDRQDLTHEQYF
TGTGCCACCAGTGACCGACAGGACTTAACCCACGAGCAGTACTTC
>TRBV5-8|.|.|TRBJ2-1
CASSLAPGSYNEQFF
TGTGCCAGCAGCTTGGCCCCGGGCTCCTACAATGAGCAGTTCTTC
>TRBV7-8|TRBD1|.|TRBJ2-3
CASSLDQGASSTDTQYF
TGTGCCAGCAGCTTAGATCAGGGGGCCTCTAGCACAGATACGCAGTATTTT
>TRBV4-1|.|.|TRBJ2-5
CASSQDPAGSRGETQYF
TGCGCCAGCAGCCAAGATCCTGCGGGATCAAGAGGGGAGACCCAGTACTTC
>TRBV6-5|.|.|TRBJ1-3
CASGAGGVGNTIYF
TGTGCCAGCGGCGCCGGGGGTGTTGGAAACACCATATATTTT
>TRBV14|.|.|TRBJ2-7
CASSPWVGRSYEQYF
TGTGCCAGCAGCCCGTGGGTGGGGAGATCCTACGAGCAGTACTTC
>TRBV28|TRBD2|.|TRBJ2-7
CASLPGGRAEQYF
TGTGCCAGCCTCCCGGGGGGACGGGCCGAGCAGTACTTC
>TRBV6-1|TRBD1|.|TRBJ1-2
CASSYTPDRVGYTF
TGTGCCAGCAGTTATACCCCCGACAGGGTTGGCTACACCTTC
>TRBV6-4|.|.|TRBJ2-3
CASSGQMSDTQYF
TGTGCCAGCAGTGGCCAGATGTCAGATACGCAGTATTTT
>TRBV15|TRBD1|once|TRBJ2-1
CATSGQSTGVNEQFF
TGTGCCACCAGCGGTCAATCGACAGGGGTGAATGAGCAGTTCTTC
>TRBV18|.|.|TRBJ1-4
CASRGTLTNEKLFF
TGTGCCAGTCGAGGGACACTCACTAATGAAAAACTGTTTTTT
>TRBV6-6|TRBD1|few|TRBJ2-5
CASSYSETGVQETQYF
TGTGCCAGCAGTTACTCTGAGACAGGGGTCCAAGAGACCCAGTACTTC
>TRBV30|.|once|TRBJ1-6
CAWSERRDSPLHF
TGTGCCTGGAGTGAGCGGCGGGATTCACCCCTCCACTTT
>TRBV3-1/TRBV3-2|TRBD1|.|TRBJ1-1
CASSLQGWAFF
TGTGCCAGCAGCCTACAGGGGTGGGCTTTCTTT
>TRBV28|.|.|TRBJ2-2
CASSSSTGELFF
TGTGCCAGCAGTTCTTCCACCGGGGAGCTGTTTTTT
>TRBV28|.|.|TRBJ1-2
CASVALGKGALYGYTF
TGTGCCAGCGTTGCCCTAGGTAAAGGGGCCCTCTATGGCTACACCTTC
>TRBV20-1|.|few|TRBJ2-1
CSASDHEQFF
TGCAGTGCCAGCGACCATGAGCAGTTCTTC
>TRBV7-9|.|.|TRBJ2-1
CASSLLDFPYNEQFF
TGTGCCAGCAGCTTATTGGACTTTCCCTACAATGAGCAGTTCTTC